This is a list of T cell receptor beta chains from one sample in a study of blood T cells in healthy people across ages. TCRdb independently ran MiXCR on the 5' RACE reads; one entry per CDR3 protein. The table includes about 1.6 million distinct CDR3 sequences, about 32% detected once. The specimen sequenced was blood. The receptors originated from a woman in her 30s in good health. CDR3s include the opening cysteine and the closing phenylalanine or tryptophan. The D gene is left open where the match is weak. Rows give clone size only sometimes, using once, few, many, or a class for an expanded clone.

D gene,V gene,J gene,clone size,CDR3 DNA,CDR3 protein
TRBD1,TRBV29-1,TRBJ2-5,-,TGCAGCGTTTGGACAGGGAACTCAGAGACCCAGTACTTC,CSVWTGNSETQYF
-,TRBV11-2,TRBJ2-7,-,TGTGCCAGCAGCTTCGGGGGCCCCCTTGGCGAGCAGTACTTC,CASSFGGPLGEQYF
-,TRBV7-2,TRBJ2-7,many,TGTGCCAGCAGCTTAGCCGGCAGAGAAGACTTCTACGAGCAGTACTTC,CASSLAGREDFYEQYF
-,TRBV6-6,TRBJ1-2,few,TGTGCCAGCACTCAACTCGGACAGAGAAGCGGGGGCTACACCTTC,CASTQLGQRSGGYTF
-,TRBV7-2,TRBJ2-7,many,TGTGCCAGCAGCTTTAAAACAGGGTCGTCGCAGTACTTC,CASSFKTGSSQYF
-,TRBV7-2,TRBJ2-3,few,TGTGCCAGCAGTCACGGACTAACAGTCGGCGCAGATACGCAGTATTTT,CASSHGLTVGADTQYF
TRBD2,TRBV12-3/TRBV12-4,TRBJ2-7,-,TGTGCCAGCAGTATTCCTGGCGGGAGGATCTACGAGCAGTACTTC,CASSIPGGRIYEQYF
TRBD2,TRBV5-1,TRBJ2-5,-,TGCGCCAGCAGCTTGGATAGTAGCGGGGGGCAAGGAGAGACCCAGTACTTC,CASSLDSSGGQGETQYF
-,TRBV20-1,TRBJ1-2,-,TGCAGTGCTAGAGATGGAGGCAGGGGAAGTTCCAATGGCTACACCTTC,CSARDGGRGSSNGYTF
TRBD1,TRBV6-6,TRBJ2-6,-,TGTGCCAGCAGTTACTGGACAGGGAATGGGGCCAACGTCCTGACTTTC,CASSYWTGNGANVLTF
-,TRBV18,TRBJ2-1,-,TGTGCCAGCTCACCAAAAGGGGGAGAGACCCAGTTCTTC,CASSPKGGETQFF
-,TRBV12-3/TRBV12-4,TRBJ1-4,-,TGTGCCAGCTCCCGGGGGCGATCTAATGAAAAACTGTTTTTT,CASSRGRSNEKLFF
-,TRBV29-1,TRBJ1-1,-,TGCAGCGTCGAATTAGGGGGGAACTATGCTTTCTTT,CSVELGGNYAFF
-,TRBV4-1,TRBJ2-7,-,TGCGCCAGCAGCCAAGAATGGTCGGACGGACCCTACGAGCAGTACTTC,CASSQEWSDGPYEQYF
-,TRBV4-1,TRBJ2-3,few,TGCGCCAGCAGCCAAGAGCGGGGGCCACCAAATACGCAGTATTTT,CASSQERGPPNTQYF
-,TRBV7-3,TRBJ1-5,-,TGTGCCAGCAGCTTAGGGTCGCGGGGGTCGGGCAATCAGCCCCAGCATTTT,CASSLGSRGSGNQPQHF
TRBD2,TRBV7-3,TRBJ2-1,-,TGTGCCAGCAGTAATATAGCGGGGTCCTACAATGAGCAGTTCTTC,CASSNIAGSYNEQFF
TRBD1,TRBV3-1,TRBJ1-4,-,TGTGCCAGCAGCCGGGTCAGGGGGGGTGTCAATGAAAAACTGTTTTTT,CASSRVRGGVNEKLFF
-,TRBV4-1,TRBJ1-4,-,TGCGCCAGCAGCGCGCAACAGGGCCCTAATGAAAAACTGTTTTTT,CASSAQQGPNEKLFF
-,TRBV7-9,TRBJ1-1,-,TGTGCCAGCACGCCCCCGGGGGGGCCGGCTTTCTTT,CASTPPGGPAFF
-,TRBV10-3,TRBJ2-1,few,TGTGCCATCCGAGGGAACAATGAGCAGTTCTTC,CAIRGNNEQFF
-,TRBV2,TRBJ2-2,-,TGTGCCAGCAGTGACTGGGGGCCGGTGGAGCTGTTTTTT,CASSDWGPVELFF
-,TRBV27,TRBJ1-1,-,TGTGCCCAGGGGAGGGGCTCTAACAATGAAGCTTTCTTT,CAQGRGSNNEAFF
TRBD1,TRBV2,TRBJ2-1,-,TGTACCAGCAGAGCCGGGACAGGGGCCTCCAATGAACAGTTCTTC,CTSRAGTGASNEQFF
-,TRBV27,TRBJ2-7,few,TGTGCCAGCAGTTTATCTCAGAGTTACGAGCAGTACTTC,CASSLSQSYEQYF
-,TRBV4-1,TRBJ2-1,-,TGCGCCAGCAGCCAAGGAGTCTGGGACAATGAGCAGTTCTTC,CASSQGVWDNEQFF
TRBD2,TRBV5-1,TRBJ2-3,many,TGCGCCAGCAGCTTGTCTCTAGCGGGAGATGCGACAGATACGCAGTATTTT,CASSLSLAGDATDTQYF
-,TRBV4-1,TRBJ1-1,-,TGCGCCAGCAGCCCACTGACGGCGAACACTGAAGCTTTCTTT,CASSPLTANTEAFF
TRBD1,TRBV6-5,TRBJ2-6,-,TGTGCCAGCAATTACCTTTACAGGGGGGCTGGGGCCAACGTCCTGACTTTC,CASNYLYRGAGANVLTF
-,TRBV5-1,TRBJ2-1,many,TGCGCCAGCAGCTCGACCGGGCGGAAGTTCTTC,CASSSTGRKFF
-,TRBV27,TRBJ2-3,many,TGTGCCAGCAGTACAATTAGTTTCCATACGCAGTATTTT,CASSTISFHTQYF
-,TRBV9,TRBJ2-1,few,TGTGCCAGCAGCGGTGAAGGGGGTTCCTACAATGAGCAGTTCTTC,CASSGEGGSYNEQFF